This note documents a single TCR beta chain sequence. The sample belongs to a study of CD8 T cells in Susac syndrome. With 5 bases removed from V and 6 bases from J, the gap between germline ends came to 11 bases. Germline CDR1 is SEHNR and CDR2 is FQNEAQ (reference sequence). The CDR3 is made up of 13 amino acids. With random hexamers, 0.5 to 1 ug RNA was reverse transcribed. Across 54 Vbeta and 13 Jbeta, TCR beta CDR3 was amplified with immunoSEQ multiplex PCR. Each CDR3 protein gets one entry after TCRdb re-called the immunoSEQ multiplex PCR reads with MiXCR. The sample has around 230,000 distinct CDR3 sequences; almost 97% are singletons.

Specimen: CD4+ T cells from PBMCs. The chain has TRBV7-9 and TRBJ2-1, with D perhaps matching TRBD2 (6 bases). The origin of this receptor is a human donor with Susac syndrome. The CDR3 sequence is CASSPWDFNEQFF. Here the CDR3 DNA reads TGTGCCAGCAGCCCCTGGGACTTCAATGAGCAGTTCTTC.